This T cell receptor (beta chain) was sequenced in a study of Graves' ophthalmopathy and Graves' hyperthyroidism. Stable hyperthyroidism referred to disease that showed no ophthalmopathy within 18 months of follow-up. The authors amplified TCR beta CDR3 regions from RNA transcripts. Investigators did first-round RT-PCR with HTBI primers, then second-round multiplex PCR. From the multiplex PCR reads, TCRdb called clonotypes with MiXCR, one entry per CDR3 protein. The data hold a few hundred thousand distinct CDR3 sequences, with 15% to 19% observed a single time. The V and J ends lost 2 bases and 10 bases respectively, with 17 bases between them. The CDR3 is 14 residues long. This clonotype was seen at least ten times.

The source material was peripheral blood. The TCR sequence derives from a woman aged 18-29 years with stable Graves' hyperthyroidism. V gene TRBV12-3 or TRBV12-4 combines with J gene TRBJ1-2, with a possible D match to TRBD1 (5 bases). The CDR3 region is CASSLRDRHFYYTF. CDR3 DNA sequence: TGTGCCAGCAGTTTAAGGGACCGCCATTTTTACTACACCTTC.